This T cell receptor beta chain is from a study of cytomegalovirus exposure and HLA in healthy donors. General study findings and limits: Sequencing depth roughly uniform across donors was assumed in presence/absence analyses. Accurate HLA-A and HLA-B prediction from TCR beta sequences was reported for most subjects.

Nobody wrote down the CMV serostatus of this donor. Details on this clone: Its antigen is not known.

The CDR3 covers 14 residues. CDR1 and CDR2 (germline): SGHKS, YYEKEE (reference sequence). The V end was cut by 6 bases, the J end by 3 bases, with 16 bases between. Vbeta (60) and Jbeta (13) primers were used in the PCR. In the original processing: A later analysis counted about 80 million unique TCR beta chains, some 12 million shared. Sequencing was performed with immunoSEQ multiplex PCR; in TCRdb, only in-frame clones are kept and a portion is missing. That table is the source of V, J and clone size, and D and trimming were worked out from the DNA. The sample consists of around 94,000 clones, 81% of them appearing once.

The receptor comes from a human donor in good health. Material for sequencing was PBMCs. The rearrangement links TRBV5-5 to TRBJ2-7, with TRBD2 as a possible D gene (6 bases). The CDR3 sequence: CASTDTGGGYEQYF. The CDR3 bases are TGTGCCAGCACCGACACCGGGGGAGGCTACGAGCAGTACTTC.